This passage covers 16 T cell receptor beta chains from one sample sequenced in a study of T cells in Graves' hyperthyroidism and ophthalmopathy. TCR beta CDR3 region amplification was performed from RNA transcripts. First-round RT-PCR of the TCR CDR3 relied on the HTBI primer set. TCRdb used MiXCR to reprocess the multiplex PCR reads, holding one entry per CDR3 protein. The sample consists of 450,000 to 600,000 distinct CDR3 sequences, about 15% of them appearing once. The specimen sequenced was blood. These receptors were obtained from a woman aged 40 to 55 with Graves' hyperthyroidism.

This clonotype was recorded many times. The chain has TRBV7-2 and TRBJ2-3; 10 bases match TRBD2. This CDR3 comprises 16 residues. The J segment lost 0 bases and the V segment lost 6 bases, leaving 6 bases of the junction unmatched. Germline lookup yields CDR1 SGHTA and CDR2 FQGNSA. CDR3 sequence (DNA): TGTGCCAGCAGGAGAACTAGCGGGATTAGCACAGATACGCAGTATTTT. Protein: CASRRTSGISTDTQYF.

This clonotype has at least ten counts. The junction departs from germline at one end; a sequencing error may be responsible. The chain recombines TRBV28 with TRBJ2-5; 12 bases match TRBD2. CDR1 is MDHEN and CDR2 is SYDVKM in the germline V gene. This CDR3 region has 18 residues. The CDR3 DNA follows: TGTGCCAGCAGCTTATCGCGACTAGCGGGAGCGGTCGAAGAGACCCAGTACTTC. Translated: CASSLSRLAGAVEETQYF. Full variable domain (outside the CDR3, taken from reference TRBV28 and TRBJ2-5): DVKVTQSSRYLVKRTGEKVFLECVQDMDHENMFWYRQDPGLGLRLIYFSYDVKMKEKGDIPEGYSVSREKKERFSLILESASTNQTSMYLCASSLSRLAGAVEETQYFGPGTRLLVL.

This clonotype came up a few times. The chain has TRBV6-1 and TRBJ2-4; TRBD2 agrees at 8 bases. V shed 4 bases, J shed 1 base, and the junction held 15 bases outside the gene matches. The length of the CDR3 is 19 residues. Germline CDR1 and CDR2: MNHNS and SASEGT. The CDR3 nucleotides are TGTGCCAGCAGTGGAAGGACAGAACAAGCGGGGGAGGCCAAAAACATTCAGTACTTC. Its translation is CASSGRTEQAGEAKNIQYF.

This clonotype was counted ten times or more. This chain joins TRBV12-3 or TRBV12-4 and TRBJ2-2; possibly TRBD2 for D (5 bases). The CDR3 contains 13 residues. Deletions cut 8 bases from V and 9 bases from J, with 16 bases between. The CDR3 region is CASGLRGWRELFF. CDR3 DNA sequence: TGTGCCAGCGGCCTTCGGGGTTGGAGGGAGCTGTTTTTT.

This clonotype has a count of ten or more. The gene calls are TRBV10-2 and TRBJ2-1, with D perhaps TRBD2 (5 bases). V was clipped by 5 bases and J by 1 base, with 12 bases between them. The CDR3 consists of 15 residues. Germline V gives CDR1 WSHSY, CDR2 SAAADI. This CDR3 is CASSQAARSYNEQFF. The CDR3 DNA follows: TGCGCCAGCAGTCAAGCGGCTCGGTCCTACAATGAGCAGTTCTTC.

This clonotype was counted ten times or more. The chain uses TRBV28 and TRBJ1-2; no definite D call. V lost 3 bases to trimming and J lost 5 bases, with 10 bases between them. The germline V gene has CDR1 MDHEN and CDR2 SYDVKM. The CDR3 extends over 13 amino acids. CDR3 nucleotide sequence: TGTGCCAGCAGTTTTTCACCCACATATGGCTACACCTTC. Translation gives CASSFSPTYGYTF.

Many counts were recorded for this clonotype. The chain carries TRBV28 and TRBJ2-4, with 7 bases aligning to TRBD1. V shed 4 bases and J 3 bases; nucleotides not matched to a gene: 9. The CDR3 contains 16 residues. Germline lookup yields CDR1 MDHEN and CDR2 SYDVKM. The CDR3 region is CASSYRGEVFKNIQYF. The CDR3 nucleotides are TGTGCCAGCAGTTACAGGGGAGAGGTCTTCAAAAACATTCAGTACTTC.

This sequence joins TRBV3-1 and TRBJ2-7; possibly TRBD2 for D (6 bases). Germline CDR1 and CDR2: LGHDT and YNNKEL (reference sequence). The V gene lost 3 bases and the J gene lost 7 bases, with 7 bases spanning the gap. This CDR3 has 11 residues. CDR3 bases: TGTGCCAGCAGCCATCGGGGGGAGCAGTACTTC. Protein: CASSHRGEQYF.

This clonotype showed up many times. The V gene is TRBV30, the J gene TRBJ2-7; weak D call: TRBD1 (6 bases). CDR1 and CDR2 (germline): GTSNPN, SVGIG (reference sequence). The CDR3 is made up of 11 amino acids. Trimming stripped 6 bases from V and 2 bases from J, with 8 bases between. The CDR3 DNA is TGTGCCTGCAGGGGTACCTACGAGCAGTACTTC. Amino acid sequence: CACRGTYEQYF.

The rearrangement joins TRBV30 to TRBJ1-6; 9 bases fit TRBD1. Germline values: CDR1 GTSNPN, CDR2 SVGIG (reference sequence). The CDR3 covers 13 residues. The trim removed 5 bases at V and 8 bases at J, leaving 4 bases unmatched. CDR3 nucleotides: TGTGCCTGGGATGGACAGGGGTATTCACCCCTCCACTTT. Residues: CAWDGQGYSPLHF.

This sequence joins TRBV4-1 and TRBJ2-7; tentative D call: TRBD2 (6 bases). In germline, CDR1 is MGHRA, CDR2 YSYEKL. The CDR3 runs 20 residues. Trimming stripped 0 bases from V and 0 bases from J, with 24 bases between. The CDR3 here is CASSQERLPLRRGYSYEQYF. In DNA, the CDR3 is TGCGCCAGCAGCCAAGAAAGACTTCCCCTGAGGAGGGGCTACTCCTACGAGCAGTACTTC.

This clonotype was detected ten times or more. V is TRBV9 and J is TRBJ2-7; either TRBD1 or TRBD2 may fit D (5 bases each). The V end was cut by 4 bases, the J end by 6 bases, with 23 bases between. Germline values: CDR1 SGDLS, CDR2 YYNGEE. This CDR3 region has 16 residues. The CDR3 sequence: CASSPQGREIMSEQYF. The DNA of the CDR3 is TGTGCCAGCAGCCCCCAGGGCAGGGAGATAATGAGCGAGCAGTACTTC.

This clonotype has only a few counts. The chain links TRBV6-1 to TRBJ2-2; D remains unclear. The CDR3 is made up of 15 amino acids. The V and J ends lost 6 bases and 1 base respectively, with 12 bases between them. Germline-derived CDR1 and CDR2 are MNHNS and SASEGT. The CDR3 here is CASRLTEVNTGELFF. The CDR3 DNA sequence: TGTGCCAGCAGACTGACGGAAGTGAACACCGGGGAGCTGTTTTTT.

This clonotype was recorded many times. The CDR3 bases are TGTGCCAGCAGTTCAGGGGTCCCTGAAGCTTTCTTT. This gives the protein CASSSGVPEAFF. V and J are TRBV28 and TRBJ1-1, with a weak D call TRBD1 (6 bases). The V end lost 4 bases, the J end lost 6 bases, and 9 bases lay between the germline ends. CDR1 is MDHEN and CDR2 is SYDVKM in the germline V gene. The CDR3 loop spans 12 amino acids.

This clonotype was observed at least ten times. V gene TRBV20-1 combines with J gene TRBJ2-4; TRBD1 matches at 9 bases. The CDR3 extends over 14 amino acids. In germline, CDR1 is DFQATT, CDR2 SNEGSKA (reference sequence). J lost 0 bases, V lost 4 bases, and 1 base had no gene match. The CDR3: CSAMTGGAKNIQYF. CDR3 nucleotides: TGCAGTGCTATGACAGGGGGAGCCAAAAACATTCAGTACTTC.

This clonotype was seen more than once but under ten times. V gene TRBV20-1 combines with J gene TRBJ1-1; D may be TRBD1 (6 bases). The CDR3 extends over 12 amino acids. In germline, CDR1 is DFQATT, CDR2 SNEGSKA (reference sequence). Trimming shortened V by 3 bases and J by 8 bases, and 13 bases separated the two germline ends. DNA for the CDR3: TGCAGTGCTAGGGACAGAATGGCCGAAGCTTTCTTT. Residues: CSARDRMAEAFF.